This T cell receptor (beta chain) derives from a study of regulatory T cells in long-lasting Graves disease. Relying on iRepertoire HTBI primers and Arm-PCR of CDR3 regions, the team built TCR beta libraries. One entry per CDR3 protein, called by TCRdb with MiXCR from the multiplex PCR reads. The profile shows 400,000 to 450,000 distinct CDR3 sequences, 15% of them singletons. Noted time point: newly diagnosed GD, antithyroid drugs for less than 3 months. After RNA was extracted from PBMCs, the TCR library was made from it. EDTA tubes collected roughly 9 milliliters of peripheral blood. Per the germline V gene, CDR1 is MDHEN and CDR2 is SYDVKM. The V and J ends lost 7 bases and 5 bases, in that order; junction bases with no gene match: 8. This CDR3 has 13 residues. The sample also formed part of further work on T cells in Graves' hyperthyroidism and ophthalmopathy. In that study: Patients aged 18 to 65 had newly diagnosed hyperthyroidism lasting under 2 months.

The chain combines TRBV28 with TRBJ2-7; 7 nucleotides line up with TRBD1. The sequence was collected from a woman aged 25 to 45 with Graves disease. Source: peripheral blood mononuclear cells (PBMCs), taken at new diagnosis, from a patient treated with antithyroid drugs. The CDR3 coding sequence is TGTGCCAGCACCCCACAGGGGTTCCACGAGCAGTACTTC. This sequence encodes CASTPQGFHEQYF.